A single sample is the source of the 4 T cell receptor beta chains below, sequenced in a study of CD8 T cells in Susac syndrome. RNA in amounts of about 0.5 to 1 ug was reverse transcribed with random hexamers. One entry per CDR3 protein, called by TCRdb with MiXCR from the immunoSEQ multiplex PCR reads. The top ten hold 0.12% of the sample, which has 400,000 to 550,000 distinct CDR3 sequences, 85% seen once. The sequenced sample consisted of CD8+ T cells from PBMCs. Every receptor here comes from a human donor with multiple sclerosis.

This chain joins TRBV27 and TRBJ1-2; D is undetermined. Trimming removed 8 bases at V and 8 bases at J, with 21 bases between. The CDR3 totals 14 residues. Germline CDR1 and CDR2: MNHEY and SMNVEV (reference sequence). The CDR3: CASGPRGSPIGYTF. Written as DNA, the CDR3 is TGTGCCAGCGGCCCACGGGGAAGCCCTATCGGCTACACCTTC.

This rearrangement joins TRBV3-1 to TRBJ1-1; D remains ambiguous. Trimming stripped 0 bases from V and 3 bases from J, with 5 bases between. Germline lookup yields CDR1 LGHDT and CDR2 YNNKEL (reference sequence). This CDR3 is built from 13 residues. For the CDR3, the DNA is TGTGCCAGCAGCCAAGAACGGTACACTGAAGCTTTCTTT. Its translation: CASSQERYTEAFF.

The chain employs TRBV29-1 and TRBJ2-7; a weak D match, TRBD2 (5 bases). Trimming took off 4 bases at V and 2 bases at J, with 12 bases between the two ends. Germline V CDR1 and CDR2: SQVTM, ANQGSEA. The CDR3 length is 13 residues. This chain's CDR3 is CSVARGLPYEQYF. Here the CDR3 DNA reads TGCAGCGTTGCCCGGGGTCTGCCCTACGAGCAGTACTTC.

Only a few counts were recorded for this clonotype. This rearrangement joins TRBV25-1 to TRBJ2-7, with a tentative D call TRBD2 (6 bases). The CDR3 totals 13 residues. Germline V gene sequence: CDR1 MGHDK, CDR2 SYGVNS. V lost 8 bases, J lost 2 bases, and 13 bases lay in between. The CDR3 sequence is CASSGTETYEQYF. The CDR3 DNA reads as TGTGCCAGCTCCGGGACTGAGACCTACGAGCAGTACTTC.